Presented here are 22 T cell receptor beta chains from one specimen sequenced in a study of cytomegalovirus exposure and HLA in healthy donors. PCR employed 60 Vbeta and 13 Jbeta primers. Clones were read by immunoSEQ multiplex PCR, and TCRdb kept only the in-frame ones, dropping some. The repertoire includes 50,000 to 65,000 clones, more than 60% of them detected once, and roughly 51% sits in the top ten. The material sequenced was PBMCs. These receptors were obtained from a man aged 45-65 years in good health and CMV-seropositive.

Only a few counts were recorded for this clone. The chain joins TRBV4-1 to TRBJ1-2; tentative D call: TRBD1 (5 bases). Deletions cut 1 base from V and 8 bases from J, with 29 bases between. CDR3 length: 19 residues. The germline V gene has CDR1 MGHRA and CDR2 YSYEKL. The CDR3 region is CASSQVIFIVGTGGLGYTF. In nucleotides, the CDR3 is TGCGCCAGCAGCCAAGTTATTTTTATTGTGGGAACCGGGGGTCTAGGCTACACCTTC.

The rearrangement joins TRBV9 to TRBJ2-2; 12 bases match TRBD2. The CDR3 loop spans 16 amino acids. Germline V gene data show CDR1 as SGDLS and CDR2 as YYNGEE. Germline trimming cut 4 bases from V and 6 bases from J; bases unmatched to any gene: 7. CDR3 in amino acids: CASSPRLAGDSGELFF. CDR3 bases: TGTGCCAGCAGCCCGCGACTAGCGGGGGACTCCGGGGAGCTGTTTTTT.

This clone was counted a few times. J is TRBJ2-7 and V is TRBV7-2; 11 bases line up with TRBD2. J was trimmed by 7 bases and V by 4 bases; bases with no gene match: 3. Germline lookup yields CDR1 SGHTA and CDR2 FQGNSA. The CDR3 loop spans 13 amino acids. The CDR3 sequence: CASSSRLAGEQYF. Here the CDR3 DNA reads TGTGCCAGCAGCTCGAGACTAGCGGGGGAGCAGTACTTC.

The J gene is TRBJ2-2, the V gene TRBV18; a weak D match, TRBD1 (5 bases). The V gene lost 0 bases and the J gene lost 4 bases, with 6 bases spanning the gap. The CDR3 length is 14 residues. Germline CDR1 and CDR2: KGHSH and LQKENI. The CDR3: CASSPPTATGELFF. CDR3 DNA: TGTGCCAGCTCACCACCGACAGCCACCGGGGAGCTGTTTTTT.

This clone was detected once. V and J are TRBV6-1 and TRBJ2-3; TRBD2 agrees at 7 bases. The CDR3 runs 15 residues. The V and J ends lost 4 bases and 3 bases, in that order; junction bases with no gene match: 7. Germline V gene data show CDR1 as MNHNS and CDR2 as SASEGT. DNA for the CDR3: TGTGCCAGCAGTGTGGAGCCGCGGGGGACAGATACGCAGTATTTT. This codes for CASSVEPRGTDTQYF.

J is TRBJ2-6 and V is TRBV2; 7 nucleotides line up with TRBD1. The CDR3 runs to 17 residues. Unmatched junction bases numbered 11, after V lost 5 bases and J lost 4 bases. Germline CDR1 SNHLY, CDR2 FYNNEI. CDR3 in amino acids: CASSKATGAGGANVLTF. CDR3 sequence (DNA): TGTGCCAGCAGTAAGGCCACAGGGGCCGGCGGGGCCAACGTCCTGACTTTC.

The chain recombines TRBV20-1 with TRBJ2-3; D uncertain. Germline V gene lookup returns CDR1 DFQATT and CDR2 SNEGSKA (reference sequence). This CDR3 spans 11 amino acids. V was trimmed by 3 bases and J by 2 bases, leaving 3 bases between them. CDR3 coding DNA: TGCAGTGCTAGCGTCACAGATACGCAGTATTTT. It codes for CSASVTDTQYF.

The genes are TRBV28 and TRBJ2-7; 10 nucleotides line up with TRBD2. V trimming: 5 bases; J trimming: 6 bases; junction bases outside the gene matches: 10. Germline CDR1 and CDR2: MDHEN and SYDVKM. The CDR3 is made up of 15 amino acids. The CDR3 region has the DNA TGTGCCAGCAGTAACGCGCTAGCGGGAGCTGTCGAGCAGTACTTC. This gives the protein CASSNALAGAVEQYF.

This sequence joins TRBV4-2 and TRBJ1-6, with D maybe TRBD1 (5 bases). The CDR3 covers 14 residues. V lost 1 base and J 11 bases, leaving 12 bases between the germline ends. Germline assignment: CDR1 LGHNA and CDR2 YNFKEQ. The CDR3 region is CASSQAAGDPPLHF. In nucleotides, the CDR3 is TGTGCCAGCAGCCAAGCGGCGGGGGATCCACCCCTCCACTTT.

This CDR3 reads CASSYTGTGDSPLHF. DNA for the CDR3: TGTGCCAGCAGTTACACCGGGACAGGGGACTCACCCCTCCACTTT. The chain employs TRBV6-5 and TRBJ1-6; 10 bases are shared with TRBD1. Trimming cost V 2 bases and J 10 bases; bases outside gene matches: 5. The germline gives CDR1 MNHEY, CDR2 SVGAGI. This CDR3 is built from 15 residues.

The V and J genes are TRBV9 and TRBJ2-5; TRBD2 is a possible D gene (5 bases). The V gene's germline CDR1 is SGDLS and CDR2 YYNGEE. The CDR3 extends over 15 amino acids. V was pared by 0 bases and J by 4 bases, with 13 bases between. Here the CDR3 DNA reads TGTGCCAGCAGCGTAGTGGTGGGAGCAGGAGAGACCCAGTACTTC. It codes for CASSVVVGAGETQYF.

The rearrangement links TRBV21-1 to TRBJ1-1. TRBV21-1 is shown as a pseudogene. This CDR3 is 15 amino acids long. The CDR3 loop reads CASSKGCGYGAEAFF. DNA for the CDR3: TGTGCCAGCAGCAAAGGATGTGGCTACGGAGCTGAAGCTTTCTTT.

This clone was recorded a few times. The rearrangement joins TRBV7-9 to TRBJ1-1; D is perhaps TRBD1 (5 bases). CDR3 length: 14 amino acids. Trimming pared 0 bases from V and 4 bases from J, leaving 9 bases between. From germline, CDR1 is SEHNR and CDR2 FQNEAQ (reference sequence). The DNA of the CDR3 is TGTGCCAGCAGCTTAGCGGGCAGGGCCACTGAAGCTTTCTTT. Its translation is CASSLAGRATEAFF.

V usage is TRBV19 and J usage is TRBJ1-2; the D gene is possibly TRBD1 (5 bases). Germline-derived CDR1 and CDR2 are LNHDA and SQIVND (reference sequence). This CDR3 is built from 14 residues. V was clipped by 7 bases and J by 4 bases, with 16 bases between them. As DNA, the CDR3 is TGTGCCAGTAAGGGCCAATCAGGGTTCTATGGCTACACCTTC. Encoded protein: CASKGQSGFYGYTF.

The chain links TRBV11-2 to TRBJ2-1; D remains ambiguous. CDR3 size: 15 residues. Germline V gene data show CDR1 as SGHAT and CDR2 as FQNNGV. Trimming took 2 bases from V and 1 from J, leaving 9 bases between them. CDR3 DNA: TGTGCCAGCAGCTTAAGCCGTTGGTCCTACAATGAGCAGTTCTTC. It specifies CASSLSRWSYNEQFF.

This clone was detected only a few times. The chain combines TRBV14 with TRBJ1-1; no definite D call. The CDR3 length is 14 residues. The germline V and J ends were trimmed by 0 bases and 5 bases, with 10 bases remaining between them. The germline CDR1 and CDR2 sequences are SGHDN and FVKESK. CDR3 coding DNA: TGTGCCAGCAGCCAAGATAAGGTACTAACTGAAGCTTTCTTT. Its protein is CASSQDKVLTEAFF.

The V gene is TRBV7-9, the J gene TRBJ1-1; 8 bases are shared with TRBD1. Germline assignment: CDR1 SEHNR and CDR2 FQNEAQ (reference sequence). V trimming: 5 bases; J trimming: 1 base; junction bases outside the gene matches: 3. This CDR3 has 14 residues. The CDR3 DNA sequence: TGTGCCAGCAGCAATCAGGGGGCGAACACTGAAGCTTTCTTT. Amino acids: CASSNQGANTEAFF.

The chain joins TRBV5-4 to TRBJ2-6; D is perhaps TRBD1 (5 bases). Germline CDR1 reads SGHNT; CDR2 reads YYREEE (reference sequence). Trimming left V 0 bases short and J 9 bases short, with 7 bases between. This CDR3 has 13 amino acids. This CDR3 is CASSLGQINVLTF. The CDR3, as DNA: TGTGCCAGCAGCTTGGGACAGATCAACGTCCTGACTTTC.

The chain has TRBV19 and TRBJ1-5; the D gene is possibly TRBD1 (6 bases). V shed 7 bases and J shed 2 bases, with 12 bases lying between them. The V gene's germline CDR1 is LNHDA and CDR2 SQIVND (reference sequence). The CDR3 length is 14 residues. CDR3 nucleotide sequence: TGTGCCAGTACATCAGGGGATGGCAATCAGCCCCAGCATTTT. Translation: CASTSGDGNQPQHF.

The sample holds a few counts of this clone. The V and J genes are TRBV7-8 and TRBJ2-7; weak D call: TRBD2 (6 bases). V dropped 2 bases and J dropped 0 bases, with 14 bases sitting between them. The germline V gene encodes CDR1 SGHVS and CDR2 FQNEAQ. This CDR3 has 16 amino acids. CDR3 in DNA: TGTGCCAGCAGCTTATTCGGGGGAGAGTTCTCCTACGAGCAGTACTTC. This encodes CASSLFGGEFSYEQYF.

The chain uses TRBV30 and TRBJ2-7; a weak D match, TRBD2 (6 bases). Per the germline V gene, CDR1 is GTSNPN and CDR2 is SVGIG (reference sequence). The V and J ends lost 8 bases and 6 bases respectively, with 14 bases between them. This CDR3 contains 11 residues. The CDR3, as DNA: TGTGCCCGCCGGGACTTAGGCGAGCAGTACTTC. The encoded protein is CARRDLGEQYF. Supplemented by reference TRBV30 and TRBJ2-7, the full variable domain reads SQTIHQWPATLVQPVGSPLSLECTVEGTSNPNLYWYRQAAGRGLQLLFYSVGIGQISSEVPQNLSASRPQDRQFILSSKKLLLSDSGFYLCARRDLGEQYFGPGTRLTVT.

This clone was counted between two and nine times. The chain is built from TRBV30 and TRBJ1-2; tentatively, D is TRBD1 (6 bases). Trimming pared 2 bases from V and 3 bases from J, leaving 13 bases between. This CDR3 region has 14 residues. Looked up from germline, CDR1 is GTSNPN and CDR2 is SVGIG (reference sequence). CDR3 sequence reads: CAWSQFRTDYGYTF. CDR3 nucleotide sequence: TGTGCCTGGAGTCAATTTCGGACAGACTATGGCTACACCTTC.